Listed below are T cell receptor beta chains from one sample, sequenced in a study of T-cell reconstitution after alpha-beta-depleted transplantation in children. TCRdb reprocessed the PCR reads via MiXCR and lists one record per CDR3 protein. The sample consists of 480,000 or so distinct CDR3 sequences, about 10% of them appearing once. The sequences come from PBMCs, collected before TCRalphabeta/CD19-depleted stem cell transplant. These TCRs come from a child younger than 10 with inherited bone marrow failure, due to receive a stem cell transplant. The CDR3 runs from the conserved cysteine through the conserved F or W. The D gene is left open where the match is weak. Clone size is stated in some rows and not others, as once, few, many or a class when expanded.

v_gene	abundance	d_gene	j_gene	CDR3nt	CDR3aa
TRBV27	few	TRBD1	TRBJ1-2	TGTGCCAGCAGTCCCGGGACAGGGAACGGCTACACCTTC	CASSPGTGNGYTF
TRBV4-1	many	TRBD1	TRBJ2-1	TGCGCCAGCAGCCAAGAGGGACAGGGGTTTTCGGGTGAGCAGTTCTTC	CASSQEGQGFSGEQFF
TRBV9	few	TRBD1	TRBJ1-2	TGTGCCAACCGGACAGGGGATGGCTACACCTTC	CANRTGDGYTF
TRBV18	NA	TRBD2	TRBJ2-7	TGTGCCAGCTCACACAGGGGACTAGCGGGGGGTCTCTCCTACGAGCAGTACTTC	CASSHRGLAGGLSYEQYF
TRBV3-1	NA	NA	TRBJ2-6	TGTGCCAGCTGTTTTGCCCAGGACGGGGTCCCTTCTGGGGCCAACGTCCTGACTTTC	CASCFAQDGVPSGANVLTF
TRBV12-3/TRBV12-4	many	TRBD1	TRBJ1-1	TGTGCCAGCAGTCGACAGGGTCGTCCATCTGAAGCTTTCTTT	CASSRQGRPSEAFF
TRBV4-2	few	TRBD1	TRBJ1-6	TGTGCCAGCAGCAGACCTTCCAGGGGGGGGCTACCTAGCTCCTATAATTCACCCCTCCACTTT	CASSRPSRGGLPSSYNSPLHF
TRBV20-1	many	NA	TRBJ2-1	TGCAGTGCTAGGGCTAGCTCCTACAATGAGCAGTTCTTC	CSARASSYNEQFF
TRBV20-1	few	TRBD1	TRBJ2-7	TGCAGTGCTGGCAGACAGGGGGCCTGGCAGTACTTC	CSAGRQGAWQYF
TRBV12-3/TRBV12-4	few	NA	TRBJ2-1	TGTGCCAGCAGACCCGTACTAGCTAGGGGCAATGAGCAGTTCTTC	CASRPVLARGNEQFF
TRBV9	few	TRBD2	TRBJ2-1	TGTGCCAGCAGCGAGACTAGCGGGAGGGATGAGCAGTTCTTC	CASSETSGRDEQFF
TRBV20-1	many	TRBD2	TRBJ2-7	TGCAGTGCTGGACTAGCGGACTACGAGCAGTACTTC	CSAGLADYEQYF
TRBV12-3/TRBV12-4	few	NA	TRBJ1-2	TGTGCCGTTACGACGGGGGGCTACACCTTC	CAVTTGGYTF
TRBV4-2	NA	TRBD1	TRBJ1-1	TGTGCCAGCAGCCAAGGACCCGGACAGGGTACGTTGAACACTGAAGCTTTCTTT	CASSQGPGQGTLNTEAFF
TRBV18	many	NA	TRBJ1-1	TGTGCCAGCTCACGGCCGAGGGGCGAAACTGAAGCTTTCTTT	CASSRPRGETEAFF
TRBV4-2	many	NA	TRBJ2-1	TGTGCCAGCAGCCAAGTATTGGGCATCTACAATGAGCAGTTCTTC	CASSQVLGIYNEQFF
TRBV7-2	many	TRBD1	TRBJ2-4	TGTGCCAGCAGCTTAGGAGGGACAGGGATGAACATTCAGTACTTC	CASSLGGTGMNIQYF
TRBV7-6	many	TRBD2	TRBJ2-2	TGTGCCAGCAGCCTTAATAGCGGGGGGAACACCGGGGAGCTGTTTTTT	CASSLNSGGNTGELFF
TRBV28	NA	NA	TRBJ2-3	TGTGCCAGCAGTTTCACTATCAATACGCAGTATTTT	CASSFTINTQYF
TRBV2	NA	NA	TRBJ2-7	TGTGCCAGCAGTGAACGGCAGAGGACGGGCTACGAGCAGTACTTC	CASSERQRTGYEQYF
TRBV12-3/TRBV12-4	many	TRBD1	TRBJ2-7	TGTGCCAGCAGTCAAGCCGGGACAGGGGCCTACGAGCAGTACTTC	CASSQAGTGAYEQYF
TRBV29-1	NA	TRBD2	TRBJ2-7	TGCAGCCCCGGGGGGGGGGGCTACGAGCAGTACTTC	CSPGGGGYEQYF
TRBV6-5	many	TRBD2	TRBJ2-4	TGTGCCAGCAGTTATCAGACTAGCGGGGTCAATCTAGCCAAAAACATTCAGTACTTC	CASSYQTSGVNLAKNIQYF
TRBV27	few	NA	TRBJ2-7	TGTGCCAGCGGAAGACAGATATACGAGCAGTACTTC	CASGRQIYEQYF
TRBV12-3/TRBV12-4	many	NA	TRBJ1-2	TGTGCCAACCGTCTAGGGGCGGGGCCTAACTATGGCTACACCTTC	CANRLGAGPNYGYTF
TRBV6-2/TRBV6-3	many	NA	TRBJ1-1	TGTGCCAGCAGTGTCTCGGGGGCTACCACTGAAGCTTTCTTT	CASSVSGATTEAFF
TRBV7-9	many	NA	TRBJ1-3	TGTGCCAGCAGCCTCGGTTTGAATGTGGGGGCTGGAAACACCATATATTTT	CASSLGLNVGAGNTIYF
TRBV5-4	NA	TRBD2	TRBJ2-3	TGTGCCAGCAGCTTGAGCGGGAGGAGCACAGATACGCAGTATTTT	CASSLSGRSTDTQYF
TRBV27	few	TRBD2	TRBJ2-7	TGTGCCAGTGCCCTTCTCGGGGTAGCGGGAATCTCCTACGAGCAGTACTTC	CASALLGVAGISYEQYF
TRBV20-1	few	NA	TRBJ1-6	TGCAGTGCTAGAGCCTCTGGGGACCTTCGAAATTCACCCCTCCACTTT	CSARASGDLRNSPLHF
TRBV30	many	TRBD1	TRBJ1-5	TGTGCCTGGAGTGGGACAGGGGGCTACCAGCCCCAGCATTTT	CAWSGTGGYQPQHF
TRBV20-1	few	TRBD2	TRBJ2-1	TGCAGTGCTGGTGGGCTTAGCGGGACCTACAATGAGCAGTTCTTC	CSAGGLSGTYNEQFF
TRBV6-5	many	NA	TRBJ1-1	TGTGCCAGCAGTTACAGGGCCAGGACGAACACTGAAGCTTTCTTT	CASSYRARTNTEAFF
TRBV7-2	few	TRBD2	TRBJ2-7	TGTGCCAGCAGCAGACGGGAGGCACCCACCTGGGAGCAGTACTTC	CASSRREAPTWEQYF
TRBV7-2	many	TRBD1	TRBJ1-5	TGTGCCAGCAGCCAACCCTGGACAGGGACGAGCAATCAGCCCCAGCATTTT	CASSQPWTGTSNQPQHF
TRBV2	many	TRBD2	TRBJ2-7	TGTGCCAGCAGCCAGACTAGCGGAGGACCTATCTCCTACGAGCAGTACTTC	CASSQTSGGPISYEQYF
TRBV20-1	many	TRBD2	TRBJ2-3	TGCAGTGCTAGAAACGCGGGACTAGCGAGAGCCACAGATACGCAGTATTTT	CSARNAGLARATDTQYF
TRBV23-1	NA	NA	TRBJ2-1	TGCGCCAGCAGTCAAGAACCGGGACAACTCTACAATGAGCAGTTCTTC	CASSQEPGQLYNEQFF
TRBV5-1	few	NA	TRBJ1-3	TGCGCCAGCAGCTGGACAGTTCCATCTCTCTCCGGAAACACCATATATTTT	CASSWTVPSLSGNTIYF
TRBV29-1	many	TRBD2	TRBJ2-1	TGCAGCGTAGGGACGGGCTATAGGACTAGCGGGAGCTACAATGAGCAGTTCTTC	CSVGTGYRTSGSYNEQFF
TRBV19	many	TRBD2	TRBJ2-5	TGTGCCACCACCTCATCCGGATCAGCGGGAGGGGAAGAGACCCAGTACTTC	CATTSSGSAGGEETQYF
TRBV24-1	many	NA	TRBJ2-1	TGTGCCACCACTGGCGGGGCCTACAATGAGCAGTTCTTC	CATTGGAYNEQFF
TRBV29-1	many	TRBD1	TRBJ2-3	TGCAGCGCCGGACAGGGGGCAGATACGCAGTATTTT	CSAGQGADTQYF
TRBV5-1	few	TRBD2	TRBJ2-5	TGCGCCAGCAGCTTCCCAGACCGAGTCGGGACTAGCGGGAATGGGGCCCAGTACTTC	CASSFPDRVGTSGNGAQYF
TRBV20-1	many	TRBD2	TRBJ2-1	TGCAGTGCTCCCCAACTAGCGGGAGTTCATGAGCAGTTCTTC	CSAPQLAGVHEQFF
TRBV3-1	few	TRBD1	TRBJ2-7	TGTGCCAGCAGCCAAACTACAGGGGGCTTCGACGAGCAGTACTTC	CASSQTTGGFDEQYF